Below, one TCR beta chain is given with its context. Antigen specificity is unknown. The primer mix had 60 Vbeta and 13 Jbeta primers. This table comes from immunoSEQ multiplex PCR, and its TCRdb copy is limited to in-frame clones, with some not included. The data hold about 170,000 clones, with 70% to 85% observed a single time. The data stem from a study of cytomegalovirus exposure and HLA in healthy donors. Study findings and constraints: The HLA-A and HLA-B alleles of most subjects were reportedly predicted accurately from TCR beta sequences. Common viral pathogens (according to a later analysis) appeared linked to several of the most significant clusters. Association of roughly 18,000 TCR beta sequences with HLA alleles was found at 0.05 false discovery rate in a later analysis.

Germline V gives CDR1 MNHEY, CDR2 SVGAGI. The CDR3 totals 13 residues. V was clipped by 8 bases and J by 6 bases; unmatched bases: 7. The clonotype comes from a woman aged 25 to 39 in good health and CMV-seropositive. The J gene is TRBJ2-1, the V gene TRBV6-5; 7 bases fit TRBD2. Sequenced material: PBMCs. The DNA of the CDR3 is TGTGCCAGCCGAGCGGGATTGATCAATGAGCAGTTCTTC. This sequence encodes CASRAGLINEQFF.